What follows is one TCR beta chain and its context. Its antigen is not known. The sample is drawn from a study of response to subunit inactivated influenza vaccine. Study-wide findings and caveats: Each seasonal influenza vaccination, the authors suggested, recruits few new T cells.

One entry per CDR3 protein results from TCRdb running MiXCR on the RT-PCR reads. This sample has 500,000 to 600,000 distinct CDR3 sequences, with 10% to 15% found just once. The source of this sequence is a man over 45 who received an inactivated influenza vaccine. The sample here was PBMCs from blood, taken about 6 weeks after vaccination.

CDR3 in DNA: TGTGCCAGCAGCACAGACCCGTATTCACCCCTCCACTTT. This encodes CASSTDPYSPLHF. The rearrangement uses TRBV28 and TRBJ1-6; the D is unclear. The CDR3 loop spans 13 amino acids. V was clipped by 6 bases and J by 8 bases, with 11 bases between them. From germline, CDR1 is MDHEN and CDR2 SYDVKM. Based on the CDR3 plus reference TRBV28 and TRBJ1-6, the full variable domain is DVKVTQSSRYLVKRTGEKVFLECVQDMDHENMFWYRQDPGLGLRLIYFSYDVKMKEKGDIPEGYSVSREKKERFSLILESASTNQTSMYLCASSTDPYSPLHFGNGTRLTVT.